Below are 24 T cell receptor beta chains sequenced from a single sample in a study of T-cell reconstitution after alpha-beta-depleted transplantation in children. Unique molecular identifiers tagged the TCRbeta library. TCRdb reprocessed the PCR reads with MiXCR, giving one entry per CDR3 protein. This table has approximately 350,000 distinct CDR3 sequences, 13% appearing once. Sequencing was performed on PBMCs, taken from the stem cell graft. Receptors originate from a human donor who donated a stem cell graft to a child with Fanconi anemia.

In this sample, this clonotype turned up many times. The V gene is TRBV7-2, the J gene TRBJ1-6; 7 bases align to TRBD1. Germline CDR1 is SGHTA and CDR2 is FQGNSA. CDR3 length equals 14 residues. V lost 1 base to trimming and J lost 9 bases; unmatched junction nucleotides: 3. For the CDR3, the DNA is TGTGCCAGCAGCTTAGAGGGGGCGCGTTCACCCCTCCACTTT. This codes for CASSLEGARSPLHF.

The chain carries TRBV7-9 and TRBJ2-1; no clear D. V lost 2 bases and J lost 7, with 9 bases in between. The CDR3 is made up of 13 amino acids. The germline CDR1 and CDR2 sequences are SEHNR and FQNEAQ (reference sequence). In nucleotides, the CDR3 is TGTGCCAGCAGCTTACCCCTGAGTAATGAGCAGTTCTTC. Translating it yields CASSLPLSNEQFF. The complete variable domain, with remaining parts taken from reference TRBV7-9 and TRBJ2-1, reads DTGVSQNPRHKITKRGQNVTFRCDPISEHNRLYWYRQTLGQGPEFLTYFQNEAQLEKSRLLSDRFSAERPKGSFSTLEIQRTEQGDSAMYLCASSLPLSNEQFFGPGTRLTVL.

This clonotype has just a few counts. The CDR3 protein is CASSLGGRDYGYTF. The CDR3 region has the DNA TGTGCCAGCAGCTTAGGGGGACGGGACTATGGCTACACCTTC. The chain has TRBV11-2 and TRBJ1-2; TRBD1 is a possible D gene (5 bases). V was shortened by 1 base and J by 3 bases, with 9 bases between the two germline ends. CDR1 is SGHAT, CDR2 FQNNGV, per germline. This CDR3 comprises 14 residues.

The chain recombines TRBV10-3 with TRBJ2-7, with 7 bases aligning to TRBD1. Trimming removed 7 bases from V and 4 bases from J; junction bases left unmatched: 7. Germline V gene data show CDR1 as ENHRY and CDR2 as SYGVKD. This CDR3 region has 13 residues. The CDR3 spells CAIKGTASYEQYV. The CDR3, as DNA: TGTGCCATCAAGGGGACAGCCTCATACGAGCAGTACGTC.

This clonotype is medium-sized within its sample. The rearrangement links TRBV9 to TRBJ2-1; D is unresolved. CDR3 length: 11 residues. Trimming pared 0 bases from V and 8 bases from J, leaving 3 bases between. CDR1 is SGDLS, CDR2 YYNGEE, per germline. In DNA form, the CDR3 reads TGTGCCAGCAGCGTAGACGATGAGCAGTTCTTC. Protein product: CASSVDDEQFF.

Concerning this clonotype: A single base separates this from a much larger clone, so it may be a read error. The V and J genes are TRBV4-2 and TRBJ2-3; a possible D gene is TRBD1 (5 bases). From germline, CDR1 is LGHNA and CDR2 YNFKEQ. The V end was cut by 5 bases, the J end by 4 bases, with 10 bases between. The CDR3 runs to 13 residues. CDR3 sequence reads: CASSDPRADTQYF. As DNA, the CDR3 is TGTGCCAGCAGCGATCCCAGGGCAGATACGCAGTATTTT.

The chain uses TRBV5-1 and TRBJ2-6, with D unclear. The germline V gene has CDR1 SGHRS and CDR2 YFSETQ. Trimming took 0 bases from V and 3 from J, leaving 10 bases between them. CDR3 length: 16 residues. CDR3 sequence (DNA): TGCGCCAGCAGCTTGGGGGCCGCGAATGGGGCCAACGTCCTGACTTTC. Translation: CASSLGAANGANVLTF.

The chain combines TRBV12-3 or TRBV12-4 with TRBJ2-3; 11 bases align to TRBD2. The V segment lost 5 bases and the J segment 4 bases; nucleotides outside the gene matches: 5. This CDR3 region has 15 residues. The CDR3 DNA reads TGTGCCAGCAGTGCGGGACTAGCGGCTTCAGATACGCAGTATTTT. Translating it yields CASSAGLAASDTQYF.

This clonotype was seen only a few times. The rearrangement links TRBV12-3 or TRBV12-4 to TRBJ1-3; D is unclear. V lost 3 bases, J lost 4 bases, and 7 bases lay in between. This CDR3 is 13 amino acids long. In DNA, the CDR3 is TGTGCCAGCAGTTTGAACCCGGGAAACACCATATATTTT. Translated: CASSLNPGNTIYF.

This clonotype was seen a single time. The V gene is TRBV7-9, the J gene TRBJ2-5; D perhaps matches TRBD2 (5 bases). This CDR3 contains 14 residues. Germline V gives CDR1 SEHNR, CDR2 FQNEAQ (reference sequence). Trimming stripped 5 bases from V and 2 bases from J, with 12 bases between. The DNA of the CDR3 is TGTGCCAGCAGCCCTGGGCGGACTCAAGAGACCCAGTACTTC. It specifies CASSPGRTQETQYF.

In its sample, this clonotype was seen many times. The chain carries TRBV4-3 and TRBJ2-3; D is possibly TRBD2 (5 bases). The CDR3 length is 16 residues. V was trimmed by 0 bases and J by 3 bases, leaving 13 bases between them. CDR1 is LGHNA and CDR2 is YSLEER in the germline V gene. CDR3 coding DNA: TGCGCCAGCAGCCAAGATCTAGGGAGTAGGACAGATACGCAGTATTTT. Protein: CASSQDLGSRTDTQYF.

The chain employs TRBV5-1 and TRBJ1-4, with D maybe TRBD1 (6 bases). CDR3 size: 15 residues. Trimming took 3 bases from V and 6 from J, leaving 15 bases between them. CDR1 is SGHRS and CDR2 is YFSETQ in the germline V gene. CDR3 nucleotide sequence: TGCGCCAGCAGCTCCAATACAGGGCCCCATGAAAAACTGTTTTTT. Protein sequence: CASSSNTGPHEKLFF.

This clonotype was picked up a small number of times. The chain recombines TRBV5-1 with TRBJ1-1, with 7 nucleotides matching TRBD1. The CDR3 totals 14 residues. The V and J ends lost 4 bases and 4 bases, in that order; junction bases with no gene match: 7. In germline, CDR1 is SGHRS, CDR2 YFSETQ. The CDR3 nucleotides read TGCGCCAGCAGCCCCGGACAGGAGGGCACTGAAGCTTTCTTT. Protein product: CASSPGQEGTEAFF.

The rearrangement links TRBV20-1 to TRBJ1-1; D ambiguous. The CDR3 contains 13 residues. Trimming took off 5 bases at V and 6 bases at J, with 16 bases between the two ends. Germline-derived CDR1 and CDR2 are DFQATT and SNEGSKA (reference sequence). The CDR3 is CSAWAPAHSEAFF. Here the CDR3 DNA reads TGCAGTGCTTGGGCCCCTGCTCATTCTGAAGCTTTCTTT.

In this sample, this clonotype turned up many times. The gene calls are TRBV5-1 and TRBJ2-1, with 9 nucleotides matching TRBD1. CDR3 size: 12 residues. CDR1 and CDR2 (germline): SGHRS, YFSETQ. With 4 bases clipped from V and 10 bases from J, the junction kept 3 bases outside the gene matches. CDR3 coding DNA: TGCGCCAGCAGCCCGGGACAGGGCGAGCAGTTCTTC. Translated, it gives CASSPGQGEQFF.

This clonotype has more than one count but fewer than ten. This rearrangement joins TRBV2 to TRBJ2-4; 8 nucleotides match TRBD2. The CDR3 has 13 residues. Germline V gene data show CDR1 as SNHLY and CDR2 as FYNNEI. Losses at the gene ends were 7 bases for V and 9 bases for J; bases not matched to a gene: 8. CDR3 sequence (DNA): TGTGCCAGCACTGTGGAACGGGGGGGCATTCAGTACTTC. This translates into CASTVERGGIQYF.

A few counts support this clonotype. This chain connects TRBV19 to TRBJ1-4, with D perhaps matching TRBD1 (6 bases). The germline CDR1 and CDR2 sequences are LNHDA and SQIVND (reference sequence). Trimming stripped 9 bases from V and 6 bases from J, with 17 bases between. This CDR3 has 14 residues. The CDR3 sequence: CASQKQGGDEKLFF. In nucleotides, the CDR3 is TGTGCCAGCCAAAAACAGGGAGGAGATGAAAAACTGTTTTTT.

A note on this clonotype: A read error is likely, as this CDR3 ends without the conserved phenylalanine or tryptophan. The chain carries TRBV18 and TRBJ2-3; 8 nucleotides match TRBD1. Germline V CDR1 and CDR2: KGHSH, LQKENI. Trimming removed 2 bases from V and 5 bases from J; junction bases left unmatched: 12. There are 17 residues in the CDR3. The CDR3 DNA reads TGTGCCAGCTCACCATGGGGACAGGTGAACGGAGAAGATACGCAGTATGTT. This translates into CASSPWGQVNGEDTQYV.

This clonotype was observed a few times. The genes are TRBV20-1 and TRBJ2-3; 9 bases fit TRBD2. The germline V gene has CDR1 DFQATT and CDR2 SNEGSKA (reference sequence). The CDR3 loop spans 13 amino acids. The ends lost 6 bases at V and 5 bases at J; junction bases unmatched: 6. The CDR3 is CSARTSVRDTQYF. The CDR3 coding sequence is TGCAGTGCAAGGACTAGCGTTCGAGATACGCAGTATTTT.

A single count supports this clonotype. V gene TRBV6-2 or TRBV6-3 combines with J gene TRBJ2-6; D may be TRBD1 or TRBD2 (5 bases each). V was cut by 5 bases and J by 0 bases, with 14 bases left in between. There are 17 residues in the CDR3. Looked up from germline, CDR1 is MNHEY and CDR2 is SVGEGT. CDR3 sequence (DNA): TGTGCCAGCAGTCCCCACGGGGCCCACTCTGGGGCCAACGTCCTGACTTTC. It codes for CASSPHGAHSGANVLTF.

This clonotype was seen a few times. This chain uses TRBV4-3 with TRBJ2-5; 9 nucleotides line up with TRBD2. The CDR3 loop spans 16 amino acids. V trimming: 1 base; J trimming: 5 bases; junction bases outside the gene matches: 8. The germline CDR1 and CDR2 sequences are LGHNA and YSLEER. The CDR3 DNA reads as TGCGCCAGCAGCCAAGTAGCAGCGGGGGGTGGTGAGACCCAGTACTTC. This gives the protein CASSQVAAGGGETQYF.

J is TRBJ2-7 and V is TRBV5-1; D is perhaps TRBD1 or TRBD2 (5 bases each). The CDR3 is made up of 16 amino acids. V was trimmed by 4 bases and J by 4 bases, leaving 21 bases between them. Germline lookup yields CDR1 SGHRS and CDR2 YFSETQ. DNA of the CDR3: TGCGCCAGCAGCCCGGCCGGGACCCACGACGGATACGAGCAGTACTTC. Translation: CASSPAGTHDGYEQYF.

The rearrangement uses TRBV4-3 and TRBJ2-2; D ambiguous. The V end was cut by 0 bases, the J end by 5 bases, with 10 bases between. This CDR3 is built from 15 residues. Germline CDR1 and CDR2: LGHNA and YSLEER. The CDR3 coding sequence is TGCGCCAGCAGCCAAGATAATCTGGTTACCGGGGAGCTGTTTTTT. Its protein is CASSQDNLVTGELFF.

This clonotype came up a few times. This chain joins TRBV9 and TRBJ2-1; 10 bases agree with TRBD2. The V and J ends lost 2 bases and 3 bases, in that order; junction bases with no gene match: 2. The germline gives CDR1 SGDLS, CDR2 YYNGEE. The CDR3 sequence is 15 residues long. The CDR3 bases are TGTGCCAGCAGCGTGAGCGGGGGGGGCTACAATGAGCAGTTCTTC. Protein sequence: CASSVSGGGYNEQFF.